These T cell receptor beta chains were read from a single sample in a study of T cell repertoires in cytomegalovirus infection. TCRdb itself ran the reads through MiXCR, one entry per CDR3 protein. The table shows about 920,000 distinct CDR3 sequences, with roughly 31% occurring only once. Antigen specificity for these receptors is unknown. This specimen consisted of cultured CD8+ T cells from PBMCs, obtained from culture after CMV antigen stimulation. The receptors derive from a human donor in good health (CMV status not recorded). Some clones in this sample may be carry-over from other donors' samples. The CDR3 runs from the conserved cysteine through the conserved F or W. A D gene is named only where the DNA matches it firmly. Clone sizes are given selectively: once, few, many, or a class where the clone is expanded.

CDR3nt	CDR3aa	v_gene	j_gene	abundance	d_gene
TGTGCCAGCAGGATCGGGAGACTAGCGGACTACGAGCAGTACTTC	CASRIGRLADYEQYF	TRBV2	TRBJ2-7	.	TRBD2
TGTGCCAGCAGTTACTCAACCGGGTTAGATGGCTACACCTTC	CASSYSTGLDGYTF	TRBV6-6	TRBJ1-2	.	.
TGCAGCGTTGGGGTCAGCCGACCAGAACTTAACTATGGCTACACCTTC	CSVGVSRPELNYGYTF	TRBV29-1	TRBJ1-2	few	.
TGTGCCAGCAGCTTAGACCACCCAGGACAGGCCTCTGGGGCCAACATCCTGACTTTC	CASSLDHPGQASGANILTF	TRBV7-4	TRBJ2-6	.	TRBD1
TGTGCCGGAGGAGAATCCGGGGAGCTGTTTTTT	CAGGESGELFF	TRBV2	TRBJ2-2	few	.
TGTGCCAGCAGCTTGAGTCAGCCGGGGCTCCACTACAATGAGCAGTTCTTC	CASSLSQPGLHYNEQFF	TRBV7-6	TRBJ2-1	.	.
TGCAGCGCTGAGGGACTAGCGGGGGGAGCTCCGCAGTTCTTC	CSAEGLAGGAPQFF	TRBV29-1	TRBJ2-1	once	TRBD2
TGTGCCAGTAGTATAGAAACGAACACAGGGGGTTGGTTCTTC	CASSIETNTGGWFF	TRBV19	TRBJ2-1	.	TRBD1
TGTGCCAGTAGTATAGTTACATATGAGCAGTTCTTC	CASSIVTYEQFF	TRBV19	TRBJ2-1	few	.
TGCGCCAGCAGCCAAACTAGCGGGGGACCACTTGCTACGCAGTATTTT	CASSQTSGGPLATQYF	TRBV4-1	TRBJ2-3	once	TRBD2
TGTGCCAGCAGCAACGGGACAGGGATCTATGGCTACACCTTC	CASSNGTGIYGYTF	TRBV7-6	TRBJ1-2	.	TRBD1
TGTGCCAGCCTAAGGGCGGGCGGGGAAAGCAATCAGCCCCAGCATTTT	CASLRAGGESNQPQHF	TRBV6-2/TRBV6-3	TRBJ1-5	.	.
TGTGCCAGCACGGACAGGGGGCCGATGTCACCCCTCCACTTT	CASTDRGPMSPLHF	TRBV12-3/TRBV12-4	TRBJ1-6	.	TRBD1
TGTGCCAGCAGCCCCGGACAGGTCCAGCAGTTCTTC	CASSPGQVQQFF	TRBV7-9	TRBJ2-1	few	TRBD1
TGTGCCAGCAGTGTGTTCCTCCCCACCTACGAGCAGTACTTC	CASSVFLPTYEQYF	TRBV6-1	TRBJ2-7	few	.
TGTGCCAGCAGCTTAGGGGTATCGGGGGAGTCCTACGAGCAGTACTTC	CASSLGVSGESYEQYF	TRBV7-8	TRBJ2-7	many	.
TGCAGTGCGCCCGCGGAGCGGGGGGTCCCCGTTAGCACAGATACGCAGTATTTT	CSAPAERGVPVSTDTQYF	TRBV20-1	TRBJ2-3	.	TRBD2
TGCGCCAGCAGCCGGGATATAGGGTCGGACAATGAGCAGTTCTTC	CASSRDIGSDNEQFF	TRBV4-3	TRBJ2-1	.	.
TGTGCCAGCAGCCACGGCGGGATTAGCTCCTACGAGCAGTACTTC	CASSHGGISSYEQYF	TRBV7-9	TRBJ2-7	.	.
TGTGCCAGCTCAATGACCGGGGAGCTGTTTTTT	CASSMTGELFF	TRBV18	TRBJ2-2	few	.
TGCGCCAGCAGCGCACAGGGGGCCACCTATGGCTACACCTTC	CASSAQGATYGYTF	TRBV5-1	TRBJ1-2	.	TRBD1
TGTGCCAGCAGTTACTCGGGACTTGTGAACACTGAAGCTTTCTTT	CASSYSGLVNTEAFF	TRBV6-5	TRBJ1-1	many	.
TGTGCCAGCAGCCTTTACCCTGGAAACACCATATATTTT	CASSLYPGNTIYF	TRBV28	TRBJ1-3	.	.
TGTGCCACCGGGGAAGACGGTAACTCTGGAAACACCATATATTTT	CATGEDGNSGNTIYF	TRBV24-1	TRBJ1-3	.	.
TGTGCCAGCAGCCCAGGGACCTTGCAACCCCAGCATTTT	CASSPGTLQPQHF	TRBV12-3/TRBV12-4	TRBJ1-5	.	.
TGCGCCAGCAGCCAAGCGGGGAGGGTAGAAAAACTGTTTTTT	CASSQAGRVEKLFF	TRBV4-1	TRBJ1-4	.	.
TGTGCCAGCAGCTGGGAACAGGGGGTCCAAGAGACCCAGTACTTC	CASSWEQGVQETQYF	TRBV7-6	TRBJ2-5	.	TRBD1
TGTGCCAGCAGTCTGATACTAATGAACACTGAAGCTTTCTTT	CASSLILMNTEAFF	TRBV2	TRBJ1-1	.	.
TGCGCCAGCCAGACCGGGACACATACTAAAGATACGCAGTATTTT	CASQTGTHTKDTQYF	TRBV4-1	TRBJ2-3	.	.
TGTGCCAGCAGCTTAGTTGACCTATACAATGAGCAGTTCTTC	CASSLVDLYNEQFF	TRBV7-6	TRBJ2-1	many	.
TGCAGTGCTAGTAAGGTTAACAATGAGCAGTTCTTC	CSASKVNNEQFF	TRBV20-1	TRBJ2-1	.	.
TGTGCCAGCAGCCAACTAGCGGGGGGGCTTGGAGATACGCAGTATTTT	CASSQLAGGLGDTQYF	TRBV7-6	TRBJ2-3	few	TRBD2
TGTGCCAGCCAACTAGCGGACCAAGAGACCCAGTACTTC	CASQLADQETQYF	TRBV12-3/TRBV12-4	TRBJ2-5	.	TRBD2
TGCAGTGCCCGGGACGCCCAGGGTTCACCCCTCCACTTT	CSARDAQGSPLHF	TRBV20-1	TRBJ1-6	.	.
TGTGCCAGCAGCTATGGACTTCTGGCCGGGGGCTATGGCTACACCTTC	CASSYGLLAGGYGYTF	TRBV7-6	TRBJ1-2	.	.
TGTGCCAGCAGCTTAGGGCAGGGGTTCCTCACAGATACGCAGTATTTT	CASSLGQGFLTDTQYF	TRBV7-6	TRBJ2-3	many	.
TGTGCCAGTACCCTGGACGGGACAGGGAGCACCGGGGAGCTGTTTTTT	CASTLDGTGSTGELFF	TRBV19	TRBJ2-2	.	TRBD1
TGTGCCAGCAGGACAGGGGTTTCCTTCTACAATGAGCAGTTCTTC	CASRTGVSFYNEQFF	TRBV6-1	TRBJ2-1	once	TRBD1
TGTGCCATCAGTGAGCAGGGGGCTGGGGACACTGAAGCTTTCTTT	CAISEQGAGDTEAFF	TRBV10-3	TRBJ1-1	.	TRBD1
TGTGCCAGCAGCTATGGGGTGGAGGAAGGAGTCGTGTACTTC	CASSYGVEEGVVYF	TRBV7-6	TRBJ2-7	few	.
TGTGCCACTGGATACTATGCTAGCGGGGGGTGGTATGAGCAGTTCTTC	CATGYYASGGWYEQFF	TRBV7-9	TRBJ2-1	few	TRBD2
TGTGCCAGCAGTTTATATCCGGACGGTAGCAATCAGCCCCAGCATTTT	CASSLYPDGSNQPQHF	TRBV27	TRBJ1-5	.	.
TGCAGTGCTATTCTAGACACACTTCCGTACAATGAGCAGTTCTTC	CSAILDTLPYNEQFF	TRBV20-1	TRBJ2-1	.	.
TGTGCCAGTAGTATCGGGCAGATAGCACATCAGCCCCAGCATTTT	CASSIGQIAHQPQHF	TRBV19	TRBJ1-5	.	.
TGTGCCAGCAGCCCTCCCGGGACAGGGGTGTACGAGCAGTACTTC	CASSPPGTGVYEQYF	TRBV7-9	TRBJ2-7	few	TRBD1
TGTGCCAGCAGTTACAGCCCAACAGGGATCCTCACTGAAGCTTTCTTT	CASSYSPTGILTEAFF	TRBV6-5	TRBJ1-1	.	.